The rows below give T cell receptor beta chains drawn from one sample of a study of T cell responses to AZD1222 COVID-19 vaccine. The method was immunoSEQ multiplex PCR; TCRdb's version includes in-frame clones alone and lacks a portion of them. In the table there are roughly 130,000 clones, 88% of which are singletons. Material: peripheral blood, obtained on day 0 of MenACWY control vaccination. The source of these receptors is an adult in good health. Each CDR3 is given with its conserved first and last residue. A D gene is named only where the DNA matches it firmly. A clone size is listed for some rows: how often the clone was seen (once, few, many), or a class if it is expanded.

d_call j_call v_call clone_size cdr3_aa cdr3_nt
NA TRBJ1-5 TRBV5-1 NA CASSLAGDQPQHF TGCGCCAGCAGCTTGGCCGGAGATCAGCCCCAGCATTTT
NA TRBJ1-5 TRBV19 NA CASSISGATNQPQHF TGTGCCAGTAGTATATCGGGGGCTACCAATCAGCCCCAGCATTTT
TRBD2 TRBJ2-1 TRBV5-6 NA CASSLELAGVRYNEQFF TGTGCCAGCAGCTTGGAACTAGCGGGAGTAAGATACAATGAGCAGTTCTTC
TRBD2 TRBJ2-7 TRBV11-2 NA CASSLEATSGKYEQYF TGTGCCAGCAGCTTAGAGGCGACTAGCGGGAAGTACGAGCAGTACTTC
NA TRBJ1-1 TRBV28 NA CASSAGDYTEAFF TGTGCCAGCAGTGCCGGAGATTACACTGAAGCTTTCTTT
NA TRBJ1-5 TRBV5-1 NA CASSLGGVRQPQHF TGCGCCAGCAGCCTAGGGGGGGTACGTCAGCCCCAGCATTTT
NA TRBJ2-1 TRBV6-2/TRBV6-3 NA CASSYLGGMRVNEQFF TGTGCCAGCAGTTACTTGGGCGGGATGAGGGTAAATGAGCAGTTCTTC
NA TRBJ2-1 TRBV7-6 NA CASSLTHLTYNEQFF TGTGCCAGCAGCTTAACACACCTTACCTACAATGAGCAGTTCTTC
NA TRBJ1-3 TRBV6-2/TRBV6-3 NA CASSRRLSSSGHTIYF TGTGCCAGCAGCCGTAGACTTTCCTCCTCTGGGCACACCATATATTTT
NA TRBJ1-1 TRBV27 NA CASSLTTDSNTEAFF TGTGCCAGCAGTTTAACCACCGACAGTAACACTGAAGCTTTCTTT
NA TRBJ1-1 TRBV6-5 NA CASNVGGRTEAFF TGTGCCAGCAATGTAGGGGGTCGAACTGAAGCTTTCTTT
NA TRBJ2-7 TRBV5-1 NA CASSLEGRLRQYF TGCGCCAGCAGCTTGGAGGGGCGTCTGAGGCAGTACTTC
NA TRBJ2-1 TRBV6-5 NA CASRMSDNEQFF TGTGCCAGCAGAATGAGCGACAATGAGCAGTTCTTC
NA TRBJ1-6 TRBV5-6 NA CASSVTLSGGSPLHF TGTGCCAGCAGCGTAACCCTCAGCGGGGGCTCCCCCCTCCACTTT
TRBD2 TRBJ2-2 TRBV19 NA CASTGGGYTGELFF TGTGCCAGTACCGGCGGGGGGTACACCGGGGAGCTGTTTTTT
TRBD1 TRBJ1-6 TRBV2 NA CASRGQAVVHF TGTGCCAGCAGGGGACAGGCCGTAGTCCACTTT
NA TRBJ2-3 TRBV4-1 few CASSRGDTQYF TGCGCCAGCAGCCGGGGAGATACGCAGTATTTT
TRBD1 TRBJ1-2 TRBV4-1 NA CASSPRTGHGYTF TGCGCCAGCAGCCCCCGGACAGGGCATGGCTACACCTTC
NA TRBJ2-3 TRBV1 NA CTSSLQGEPSDLSTDTQYF TGCACCAGCAGCCTACAAGGGGAACCCTCTGATTTGAGCACAGATACGCAGTATTTT
NA TRBJ1-4 TRBV27 NA CASSSKNEKLFF TGTGCCAGCAGTAGCAAGAATGAAAAACTGTTTTTT
TRBD1 TRBJ1-5 TRBV5-1 NA CASSLRGQGPNQPQHF TGCGCCAGCAGCTTGCGAGGACAGGGCCCTAATCAGCCCCAGCATTTT
TRBD1 TRBJ1-4 TRBV18 once CASSPLGQGKGEKLFF TGTGCCAGCTCACCACTGGGACAGGGAAAGGGTGAAAAACTGTTTTTT
NA TRBJ2-5 TRBV5-6 NA CASSLRETQYF TGTGCCAGCAGCTTGCGAGAGACCCAGTACTTC
NA TRBJ2-4 TRBV10-1 NA CASSESKGAGNIQYF TGCGCCAGCAGTGAGTCGAAAGGGGCCGGAAACATTCAGTACTTC
NA TRBJ2-7 TRBV28 NA CASSFRGLENEQYF TGTGCCAGCAGTTTTCGAGGGCTGGAAAACGAGCAGTACTTC
TRBD2 TRBJ2-7 TRBV6-1 NA CASSEEVLAVDEQYF TGTGCCAGCAGTGAAGAAGTACTAGCGGTCGACGAGCAGTACTTC
NA TRBJ1-1 TRBV6-5 NA CASSYARPKGGTEAFF TGTGCCAGCAGTTACGCAAGGCCGAAGGGCGGCACTGAAGCTTTCTTT
TRBD1 TRBJ2-1 TRBV10-1 NA CASSRTGVRPNEQFF TGCGCCAGCAGCCGGACAGGGGTTCGGCCCAATGAGCAGTTCTTC
NA TRBJ1-3 TRBV29-1 NA CSVAQGAGNTIYF TGCAGCGTTGCACAGGGAGCTGGAAACACCATATATTTT